This T cell receptor (beta chain) was obtained from a study of blood T cells in healthy people across ages. PCR was performed a second time for roughly 7 to 12 cycles using a sample-barcoded 5' primer and a J-beta primer mix. MiXCR, run by TCRdb on the 5' RACE reads, gives a single entry per CDR3 protein. In the table there are about 1.4 million distinct CDR3 sequences, approximately 63% of which are singletons. The CDR3 runs to 15 residues. Trimming took 5 bases from V and 6 from J; bases not matched to a gene: 11. Germline V gene sequence: CDR1 SEHNR, CDR2 FQNEAQ (reference sequence). The chain joins TRBV7-9 to TRBJ1-2; 8 nucleotides align to TRBD1. Source material: blood. The clonotype originates from a man in his late teens or twenties in good health. CDR3 in amino acids: CASSPPTGELHGYTF. Written as DNA, the CDR3 is TGTGCCAGCAGCCCTCCGACAGGGGAGCTTCATGGCTACACCTTC.